This T cell receptor beta chain originates from a study of blood T cell repertoires in COVID-19. On the study more broadly: Sites across the United States, Italy and Spain contributed samples from acute and convalescent COVID-19. The cDNA or gDNA used as material had been derived from T cells, B-cell-depleted T cells, or PBMCs.

Original data processing: Reference gene primer amplification gave estimated nucleated cell counts. Method: immunoSEQ multiplex PCR; TCRdb's copy keeps in-frame clones and lacks some. That table supplies the V and J calls and clone size; D and trimming were determined from the DNA. The sample lists hundreds of thousands of clones, roughly nine tenths occurring once. The CDR3 consists of 14 residues. V was clipped by 0 bases and J by 9 bases, with 9 bases between them. Germline CDR1 and CDR2: SGHTA and FQGNSA. Sequenced material: peripheral blood. The clonotype was recovered from a woman in her forties or fifties with acute or convalescent COVID-19. The chain has TRBV7-2 and TRBJ1-6; weak D call: TRBD1 (5 bases). The CDR3 DNA reads TGTGCCAGCAGCTTAGCAGGGGAGGTTTCACCCCTCCACTTT. It codes for CASSLAGEVSPLHF.